This TCR beta chain was identified during a study of naive and memory T cell subsets. Overall study results and limits: RNA-based TCR counts may shift with T cell activation and differentiation. TCR abundance followed a power law differing between naive and memory subsets.

The CDR3 is 13 residues long. With 6 bases removed from V and 4 bases from J, the gap between germline ends came to 9 bases. The V gene's germline CDR1 is SGHTA and CDR2 FQGNSA. By proportion, this clonotype is medium-sized. What it binds is unknown. Four subsets defined by CD45RA and CD27 were sorted after CD3, CD4, CD8 and live/dead staining. The beta constant-region primer was an equimolar mix of two oligonucleotides covering TRBC1 and TRBC2. Ligation attached a single-stranded oligonucleotide with a 12-nucleotide UMI and the SP2 primer to the cDNA 3' end. TCRdb redid the calling of the UMI-ligation and nested PCR reads with MiXCR, one entry per CDR3 protein. The table shows roughly 98,000 distinct CDR3 sequences, with roughly 7.3% occurring only once.

The specimen was central memory CD4+ T cells from blood. The receptor was isolated from a human donor in good health. This sequence joins TRBV7-2 and TRBJ1-4; TRBD1 might be the D (6 bases). CDR3 nucleotides: TGTGCCAGCAGTGGACAGTATAATGAAAAACTGTTTTTT. Amino acid sequence: CASSGQYNEKLFF.